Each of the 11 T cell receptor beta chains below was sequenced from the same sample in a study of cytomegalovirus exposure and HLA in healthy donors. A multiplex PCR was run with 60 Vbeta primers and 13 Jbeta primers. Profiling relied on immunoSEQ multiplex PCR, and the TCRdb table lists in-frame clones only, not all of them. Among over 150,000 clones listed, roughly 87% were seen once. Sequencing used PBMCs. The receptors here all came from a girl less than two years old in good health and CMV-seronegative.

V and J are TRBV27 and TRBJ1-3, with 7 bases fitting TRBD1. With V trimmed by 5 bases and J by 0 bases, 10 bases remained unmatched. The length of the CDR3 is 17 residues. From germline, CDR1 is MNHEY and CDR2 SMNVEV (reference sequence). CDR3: CASSPKTGTDSGNTIYF. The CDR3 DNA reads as TGTGCCAGCAGTCCTAAGACAGGGACGGACTCTGGAAACACCATATATTTT.

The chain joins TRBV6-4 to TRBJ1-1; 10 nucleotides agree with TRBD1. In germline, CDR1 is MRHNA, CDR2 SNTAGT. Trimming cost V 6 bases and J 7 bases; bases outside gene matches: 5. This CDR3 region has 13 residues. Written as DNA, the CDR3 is TGTGCCAGCAGCAGAAGGACAGGGGGTGAAGCTTTCTTT. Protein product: CASSRRTGGEAFF.

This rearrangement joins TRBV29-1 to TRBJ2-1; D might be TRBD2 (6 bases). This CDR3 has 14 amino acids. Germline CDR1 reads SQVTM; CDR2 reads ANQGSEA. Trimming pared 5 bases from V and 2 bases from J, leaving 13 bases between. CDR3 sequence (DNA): TGCAGCGTTCAATGGAGGGGACCCTACAATGAGCAGTTCTTC. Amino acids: CSVQWRGPYNEQFF.

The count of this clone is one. The chain's CDR3 is CAWSGTGPPYEQYF. The DNA for the CDR3 is TGTGCCTGGAGTGGGACTGGCCCACCCTACGAGCAGTACTTC. The genes are TRBV30 and TRBJ2-7; maybe TRBD2 (5 bases). The V end was cut by 1 base, the J end by 2 bases, with 12 bases between. Per the germline V gene, CDR1 is GTSNPN and CDR2 is SVGIG (reference sequence). This CDR3 has 14 residues. Full variable domain (rest looked up from reference TRBV30 and TRBJ2-7): SQTIHQWPATLVQPVGSPLSLECTVEGTSNPNLYWYRQAAGRGLQLLFYSVGIGQISSEVPQNLSASRPQDRQFILSSKKLLLSDSGFYLCAWSGTGPPYEQYFGPGTRLTVT.

In nucleotides, the CDR3 is TGTGCCAGCAGTGAAAGTGGGAGGGGCTACACCTTC. Its protein product is CASSESGRGYTF. The rearrangement joins TRBV2 to TRBJ1-2; D unresolved. Trimming cost V 2 bases and J 8 bases, with 9 bases left between them. This CDR3 is 12 amino acids long. Germline V lookup: CDR1 SNHLY, CDR2 FYNNEI.

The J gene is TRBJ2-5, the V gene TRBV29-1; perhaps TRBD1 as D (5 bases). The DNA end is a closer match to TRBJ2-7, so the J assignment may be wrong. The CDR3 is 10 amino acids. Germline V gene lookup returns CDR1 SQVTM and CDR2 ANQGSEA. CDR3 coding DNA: TGCAGCGTTGCAGGGAACGAGCAGTACTTC. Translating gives CSVAGNEQYF.

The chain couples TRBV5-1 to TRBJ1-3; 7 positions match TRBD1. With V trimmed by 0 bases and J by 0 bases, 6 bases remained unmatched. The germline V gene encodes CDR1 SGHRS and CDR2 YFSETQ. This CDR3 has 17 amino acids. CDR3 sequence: CASSLAEGTVSGNTIYF. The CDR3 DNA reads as TGCGCCAGCAGCTTGGCCGAGGGGACAGTCTCTGGAAACACCATATATTTT.

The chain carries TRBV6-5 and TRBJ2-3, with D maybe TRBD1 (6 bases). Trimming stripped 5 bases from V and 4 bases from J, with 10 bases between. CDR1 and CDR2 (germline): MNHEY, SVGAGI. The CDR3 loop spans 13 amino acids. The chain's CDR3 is CASSHRVPDTQYF. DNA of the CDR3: TGTGCCAGCAGTCACAGGGTTCCAGATACGCAGTATTTT.

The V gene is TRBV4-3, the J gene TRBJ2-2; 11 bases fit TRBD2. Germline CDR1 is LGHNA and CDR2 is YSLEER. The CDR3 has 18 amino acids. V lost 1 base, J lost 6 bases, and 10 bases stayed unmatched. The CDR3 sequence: CASSQGSIAGGPAGELFF. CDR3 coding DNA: TGCGCCAGCAGCCAAGGGTCCATAGCGGGAGGGCCCGCCGGGGAGCTGTTTTTT.

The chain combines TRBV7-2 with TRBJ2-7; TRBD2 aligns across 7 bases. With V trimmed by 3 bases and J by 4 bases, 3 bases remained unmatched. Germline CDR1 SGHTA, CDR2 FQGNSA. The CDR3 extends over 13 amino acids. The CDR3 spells CASSFMREYEQYF. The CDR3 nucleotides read TGTGCCAGCAGCTTTATGCGGGAGTACGAGCAGTACTTC.

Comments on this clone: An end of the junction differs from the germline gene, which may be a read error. The CDR3 DNA reads TGTTCCAGCAGCTTAGATGAGAGTAGTCCTAGCTTC. Amino acid sequence: CSSSLDESSPSF. V is TRBV7-9 and J is TRBJ2-4; no firm D call. This CDR3 region has 12 residues. Per the germline V gene, CDR1 is SEHNR and CDR2 is FQNEAQ (reference sequence).